The rows below give T cell receptor beta chains drawn from one sample of a study of a mutant IDH1 vaccine in newly diagnosed glioma. No antigens are known for them. Clones were read by immunoSEQ multiplex PCR, and TCRdb kept only the in-frame ones, dropping some. In the table there are roughly 70,000 clones, about four fifths of which are singletons. Source: PBMCs, taken from a glioma patient whose treatment included an IDH1 peptide vaccine. Receptors originate from a woman aged 50 to 65 with glioma. Each CDR3 is given with its conserved first and last residue. The D gene is left open where the match is weak. A row's size may be missing; if present it is once, few, many or a size class.

j_gene | v_gene | d_gene | abundance | CDR3nt | CDR3aa
TRBJ1-4 | TRBV6-1 | - | - | TGTGCCAGCAGTAGTCAGGGTGGCGAAAAACTGTTTTTT | CASSSQGGEKLFF
TRBJ1-4 | TRBV27 | - | - | TGTGCCAGCAGACAGGGATTTAATGAAAAACTGTTTTTT | CASRQGFNEKLFF
TRBJ1-2 | TRBV29-1 | TRBD1 | - | TGCAGCGTGGGACAGGGGGAAAACTATGGCTACACCTTC | CSVGQGENYGYTF
TRBJ2-3 | TRBV27 | - | - | TGTGCCAGCAGTTCCTGGACTCTAGATACGCAGTATTTT | CASSSWTLDTQYF
TRBJ1-5 | TRBV18 | - | - | TGTGCCAGCTCACCTTACGACCGGGGTCAGCCCCAGCATTTT | CASSPYDRGQPQHF
TRBJ2-2 | TRBV10-1 | - | - | TGCGCCAGCAGTGAGTCCAAAACCGGGGAGCTGTTTTTT | CASSESKTGELFF
TRBJ2-1 | TRBV7-6 | - | - | TGTGCCAGCAGCTTAGGTTGGGGGGCCCTATCCTACAATGAGCAGTTCTTC | CASSLGWGALSYNEQFF
TRBJ1-5 | TRBV2 | - | - | TGTGCCAGCAATAAAGAGATCGGTCAGCCCCAGCATTTT | CASNKEIGQPQHF
TRBJ2-7 | TRBV27 | TRBD1 | - | TGTGCCAGCAGTCCTTGGGGAGTAAGGGACAGGGACCTATACGAGCAGTACTTC | CASSPWGVRDRDLYEQYF
TRBJ1-2 | TRBV4-1 | TRBD1 | - | TGCGCCAGCAGCCAAGATGGGACAGGGGCGCCGAACTATGGCTACACCTTC | CASSQDGTGAPNYGYTF
TRBJ2-3 | TRBV7-2 | - | - | TGTGCCAGCAGCTTAGCGGGACGAGCAACAGATACGCAGTATTTT | CASSLAGRATDTQYF
TRBJ2-3 | TRBV19 | TRBD1 | - | TGTGCCAGTAATCAACAGGGGGCCAGCACAGATACGCAGTATTTT | CASNQQGASTDTQYF
TRBJ1-1 | TRBV9 | - | - | TGTGCCAGCAGCGTAGATCCCACTGAAGCTTTCTTT | CASSVDPTEAFF
TRBJ2-3 | TRBV19 | TRBD2 | - | TGTGCCAGTAGTATAAGGCGGGGGGGCACAGATACGCAGTATTTT | CASSIRRGGTDTQYF
TRBJ1-1 | TRBV29-1 | - | few | TGCAGCGTCAGGGTTTCGAACACTGAAGCTTTCTTT | CSVRVSNTEAFF
TRBJ1-1 | TRBV7-9 | TRBD1 | few | TGTGCCAGCAGCCCCCGGGACAGAGTGAACACTGAAGCTTTCTTT | CASSPRDRVNTEAFF
TRBJ2-7 | TRBV9 | - | - | TGTGCCAGCAGCGGGGACATTGCCTACGAGCAGTACTTC | CASSGDIAYEQYF
TRBJ2-2 | TRBV18 | - | - | TGTGCCAGCTCACCTCAGGGTGGAGTAAGGACCGGGGAGCTGTTTTTT | CASSPQGGVRTGELFF
TRBJ1-3 | TRBV18 | - | once | TGTGCCAGCTCACCCGCCCGGCAAGACATACGCTCTGGAAACACCATATATTTT | CASSPARQDIRSGNTIYF
TRBJ2-7 | TRBV15 | - | - | TGTGCCACCAGCAGAGCCGGTACCACCTACGAGCAGTACTTC | CATSRAGTTYEQYF
TRBJ1-3 | TRBV2 | - | - | TGTGCCAGCAGTGATAGGCGCACTACCAGCTCTGGAAACACCATATATTTT | CASSDRRTTSSGNTIYF
TRBJ1-5 | TRBV5-6 | - | - | TGTGCCAGCAGCCCAGGAGGGGCAGGGACTACCGATCAGCCCCAGCATTTT | CASSPGGAGTTDQPQHF
TRBJ1-1 | TRBV25-1 | TRBD1 | - | TGTGCCAGCAGGGTACAGGGGGAAGCTTTCTTT | CASRVQGEAFF
TRBJ1-6 | TRBV28 | - | - | TGTGCCAGCCGCCTCGGCAGTCTTTATTCACCCCTCCACTTT | CASRLGSLYSPLHF
TRBJ1-4 | TRBV9 | - | - | TGTGCCAGCAGCGTCGATGGAATTGAAAAACTGTTTTTT | CASSVDGIEKLFF
TRBJ1-2 | TRBV2 | - | - | TGTGCCAGCAGTGAAGCGACGACACCGAGTAACTATGGCTACACCTTC | CASSEATTPSNYGYTF
TRBJ1-3 | TRBV7-2 | - | - | TGTGCCAGCAGCCCATTTACAGGAGCAGGAAACACCATATATTTT | CASSPFTGAGNTIYF
TRBJ1-6 | TRBV18 | TRBD1 | - | TGTGCCAGCTCACCACGGGGGACAGGGAATTCACCCCTCCACTTT | CASSPRGTGNSPLHF
TRBJ1-2 | TRBV29-1 | - | once | TGCAGCGTTGAAGACGAAGGGTTCTATGGCTACACCTTC | CSVEDEGFYGYTF
TRBJ1-5 | TRBV27 | TRBD1 | - | TGTGCCAGCAGTCTCGGGACAGGTCAGCCCCAGCATTTT | CASSLGTGQPQHF
TRBJ1-2 | TRBV5-1 | - | - | TGCGCCAGCAGAGAAATACCTAACTATGGCTACACCTTC | CASREIPNYGYTF
TRBJ2-7 | TRBV11-2 | - | - | TGTGCCAGCAGCTTAGATCGGGGGTACGAGCAGTACTTC | CASSLDRGYEQYF
TRBJ2-5 | TRBV30 | - | - | TGTGCCTGGAGTCCCGGGACAGAGACCCAGTACTTC | CAWSPGTETQYF
TRBJ2-5 | TRBV5-1 | - | - | TGCGCCAGCAGCAGAACAGGGCCCCAAGAGACCCAGTACTTC | CASSRTGPQETQYF
TRBJ1-2 | TRBV30 | - | once | TGTGCCTGGAGTGCCCTGAGCTATGGCTACACCTTC | CAWSALSYGYTF
TRBJ2-7 | TRBV11-2 | TRBD1 | - | TGTGCCAGCAGCCTGCCGGACAGGGACGAGCAGTACTTC | CASSLPDRDEQYF
TRBJ1-6 | TRBV7-2 | - | once | TGTGCCAGCAGCTTAGAGGCTCCTCGGCGGGGTTCACCCCTCCACTTT | CASSLEAPRRGSPLHF
TRBJ1-6 | TRBV4-3 | TRBD1 | - | TGCGCCAGCAGCCATCTCAAGGGGGCAGGCTCTATGTCCCTCCACTTT | CASSHLKGAGSMSLHF
TRBJ2-7 | TRBV7-9 | TRBD2 | - | TGTGCCAGCAGCCCCACTAGCGGAACCTACGAGCAGTACTTC | CASSPTSGTYEQYF
TRBJ1-5 | TRBV30 | TRBD1 | - | TGTGCCTGGAGTGGCGGGACAGGGCAGCCCCAGCATTTT | CAWSGGTGQPQHF
TRBJ1-2 | TRBV5-1 | - | - | TGCGCCAGCAGATCTAACTTGGGCTCTAACTATGGCTACACCTTC | CASRSNLGSNYGYTF
TRBJ1-4 | TRBV19 | TRBD1 | - | TGTGCCAGTAGTACGGAATACAGGGGGCTGGTGGAGACTAATGAAAAACTGTTTTTT | CASSTEYRGLVETNEKLFF
TRBJ2-2 | TRBV7-2 | - | - | TGTGCCAGCAGCCTGGCAAGGGCCACCGGGGAGCTGTTTTTT | CASSLARATGELFF
TRBJ2-3 | TRBV2 | - | - | TGTGCCAGCAGTCCTACTCAGCTGAGGGATACGCAGTATTTT | CASSPTQLRDTQYF
TRBJ1-1 | TRBV27 | TRBD1 | once | TGTGCCAGCAGACCAGGGGGACCCACTGAAGCTTTCTTT | CASRPGGPTEAFF
TRBJ2-7 | TRBV28 | - | few | TGTGCCAGCAGTCCCCTCGGCGGAGGCTCCTACGAGCAGTACTTC | CASSPLGGGSYEQYF
TRBJ2-5 | TRBV13 | - | - | TGTGCCAGATCGGACGGGGAGTACCAAGAGACCCAGTACTTC | CARSDGEYQETQYF
TRBJ1-2 | TRBV5-1 | - | - | TGCGCCAGCAGATCTTCGGCAGCTGACTACGGCTACACCTTC | CASRSSAADYGYTF
TRBJ1-1 | TRBV9 | - | - | TGTGCCAGCAGCACCTGGGACACTGAAGCTTTCTTT | CASSTWDTEAFF
TRBJ2-7 | TRBV5-5 | - | once | TGTGCCAGCAGCCTAGGTCGGGAAATCACCGAGCAGTACTTC | CASSLGREITEQYF
TRBJ1-2 | TRBV5-6 | - | - | TGTGCCAGCAGCTTGTTCCGGGCCAACTATGGCTACACCTTC | CASSLFRANYGYTF
TRBJ2-7 | TRBV5-1 | - | - | TGCGCCAGCAGCGTACAGGACAAGTACGAGCAGTACTTC | CASSVQDKYEQYF
TRBJ1-5 | TRBV29-1 | TRBD1 | - | TGCAGCGCCCGACAGGGAAGACAGCCCCAGCATTTT | CSARQGRQPQHF
TRBJ2-2 | TRBV7-9 | - | - | TGTGCCAGCAGCCCCGGTGGCGGCACCGGGGAGCTGTTTTTT | CASSPGGGTGELFF
TRBJ2-7 | TRBV4-1 | TRBD2 | - | TGCGCCAGCAGCCAAGATCAGGGCGGGGGGGCCGCCCATACCGAGCAGTACTTC | CASSQDQGGGAAHTEQYF
TRBJ1-5 | TRBV9 | - | - | TGTGCCAGCAGCGTCCAGGGGAATCAGCCCCAGCATTTT | CASSVQGNQPQHF
TRBJ1-5 | TRBV9 | - | - | TGTGCCAGCAGCGGACCAGGGGATAATCAGCCCCAGCATTTT | CASSGPGDNQPQHF
TRBJ2-6 | TRBV7-8 | - | - | TGTGCCAGCGCCGAGTTGGCGGCAGCCCCCATCCTGACTTTC | CASAELAAAPILTF